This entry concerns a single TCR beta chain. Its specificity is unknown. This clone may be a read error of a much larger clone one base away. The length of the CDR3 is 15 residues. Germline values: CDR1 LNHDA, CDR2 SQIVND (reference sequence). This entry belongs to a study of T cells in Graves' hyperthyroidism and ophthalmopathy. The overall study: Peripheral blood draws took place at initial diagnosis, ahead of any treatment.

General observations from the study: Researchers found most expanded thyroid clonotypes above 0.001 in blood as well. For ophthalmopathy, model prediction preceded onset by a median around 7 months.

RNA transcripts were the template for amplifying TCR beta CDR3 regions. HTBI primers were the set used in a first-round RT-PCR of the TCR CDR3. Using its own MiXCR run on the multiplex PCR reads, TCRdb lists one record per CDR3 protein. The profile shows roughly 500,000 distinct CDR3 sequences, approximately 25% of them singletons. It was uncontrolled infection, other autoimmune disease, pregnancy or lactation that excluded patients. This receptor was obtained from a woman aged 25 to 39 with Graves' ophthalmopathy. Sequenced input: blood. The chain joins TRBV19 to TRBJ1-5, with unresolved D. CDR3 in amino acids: CASCIGDISNQPQHF. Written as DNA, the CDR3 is TGTGCCAGTTGTATAGGAGACATTAGCAATCAGCCCCAGCATTTT. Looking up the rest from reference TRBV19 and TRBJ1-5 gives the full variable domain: DGGITQSPKYLFRKEGQNVTLSCEQNLNHDAMYWYRQDPGQGLRLIYYSQIVNDFQKGDIAEGYSVSREKKESFPLTVTSAQKNPTAFYLCASCIGDISNQPQHFGDGTRLSIL.